What follows describes a single T cell receptor beta chain. The sample belongs to a study of Ad26.COV2.S vaccination and SARS-CoV-2 variants. Libraries were prepared by immunoSEQ multiplex PCR; TCRdb keeps only in-frame clonotypes and omits some of them. The data contain 300,000 to 400,000 clones, more than 75% of them singletons. Described treatment: roughly 19 received Ad26.COV2.S at low or high dose, single or two shots; 5 received placebo; per-sample allocation not given. Samples analyzed were those drawn on day 63 after the first vaccine or placebo injection. The CDR3 loop spans 14 amino acids. Trimming took 8 bases from V and 8 from J; bases not matched to a gene: 8. CDR1 is MDHEN, CDR2 SYDVKM, per germline.

This sample comprised peripheral blood, obtained in a trial of Ad26.COV2.S vaccine versus placebo. This receptor was obtained from a person between 18 and 65 years old who received the Ad26.COV2.S COVID-19 vaccine or a placebo. The chain recombines TRBV28 with TRBJ1-4; 10 positions match TRBD1. The CDR3 DNA reads TGTGCCAGCTTTCCGGGACAGGGGAACGAAAAACTGTTTTTT. It specifies CASFPGQGNEKLFF. Together with reference TRBV28 and TRBJ1-4, the CDR3 gives the full variable domain: DVKVTQSSRYLVKRTGEKVFLECVQDMDHENMFWYRQDPGLGLRLIYFSYDVKMKEKGDIPEGYSVSREKKERFSLILESASTNQTSMYLCASFPGQGNEKLFFGSGTQLSVL.